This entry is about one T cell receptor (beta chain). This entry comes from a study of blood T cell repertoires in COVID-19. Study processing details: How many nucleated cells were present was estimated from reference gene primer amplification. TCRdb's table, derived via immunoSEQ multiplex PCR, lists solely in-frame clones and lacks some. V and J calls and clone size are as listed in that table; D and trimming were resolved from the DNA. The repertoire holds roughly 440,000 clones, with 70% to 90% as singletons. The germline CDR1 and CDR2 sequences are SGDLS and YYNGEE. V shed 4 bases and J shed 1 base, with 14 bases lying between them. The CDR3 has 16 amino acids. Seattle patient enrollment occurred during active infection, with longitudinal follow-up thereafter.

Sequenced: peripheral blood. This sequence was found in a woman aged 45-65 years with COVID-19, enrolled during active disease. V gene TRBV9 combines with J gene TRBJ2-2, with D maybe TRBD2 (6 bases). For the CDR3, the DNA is TGTGCCAGCAGCAAGTTCGCGGGGATGAACACCGGGGAGCTGTTTTTT. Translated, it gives CASSKFAGMNTGELFF.